The next 22 T cell receptor beta chains were all read from a single sample in a study of blood T cell repertoires in COVID-19. The table came from immunoSEQ multiplex PCR; TCRdb's copy has only in-frame clones and leaves some out. This sample yields about 110,000 clones, of which approximately 82% are seen a single time; less than 4% belongs to the top ten. Sequencing input: peripheral blood. These receptors all come from a woman of 80 years or more with acute or convalescent COVID-19.

The chain has TRBV7-9 and TRBJ1-2; a possible D gene is TRBD1 (5 bases). V was pared by 5 bases and J by 7 bases, with 20 bases between. Germline values: CDR1 SEHNR, CDR2 FQNEAQ (reference sequence). The CDR3 consists of 15 residues. CDR3 loop: CASSPGRGGSFGYTF. The CDR3 DNA reads as TGTGCCAGCAGCCCCGGACGGGGGGGGTCGTTTGGCTACACCTTC.

This clone showed up just a few times. The V gene is TRBV5-1, the J gene TRBJ2-7; 8 positions match TRBD1. The V segment lost 4 bases and the J segment 0 bases; nucleotides outside the gene matches: 6. From germline, CDR1 is SGHRS and CDR2 YFSETQ. CDR3 length: 15 residues. CDR3 residues: CASSRDRLNSYEQYF. The CDR3 region has the DNA TGCGCCAGCAGCCGGGACAGGCTAAACTCCTACGAGCAGTACTTC.

Worth noting for this clone: The sample has other DNA sequences that encode this CDR3 too. CDR3 DNA: TGTGCCAGCAGTGAAGGACAGGGGGCCGGTGGCTACACCTTC. Its protein product is CASSEGQGAGGYTF. The V call is TRBV6-1, the J call TRBJ1-2; 10 bases fit TRBD1. The V gene end was trimmed by 1 base and the J gene end by 7 bases; junction bases not matched to a gene: 3. The CDR3 extends over 14 amino acids. Per germline, CDR1 MNHNS and CDR2 SASEGT.

This clone was found a few times. The V gene is TRBV5-1, the J gene TRBJ1-6; D ambiguous. CDR1 and CDR2 (germline): SGHRS, YFSETQ. With 0 bases removed from V and 0 bases from J, the gap between germline ends came to 10 bases. There are 17 residues in the CDR3. The chain's CDR3 is CASSLGSGSSYNSPLHF. The CDR3 DNA follows: TGCGCCAGCAGCTTGGGATCAGGTAGCTCCTATAATTCACCCCTCCACTTT.

This clone was found a few times. CDR3 bases: TGCGCCAGCAGTGCTGGAACAGGCTGGAACATTCAGTACTTC. Amino acids: CASSAGTGWNIQYF. This chain uses TRBV10-2 with TRBJ2-4; TRBD1 is a possible D gene (5 bases). Trimming left V 4 bases short and J 7 bases short, with 14 bases between. The CDR3 totals 14 residues. Germline CDR1 and CDR2: WSHSY and SAAADI.

The V gene is TRBV6-5, the J gene TRBJ2-7, with 7 bases fitting TRBD2. Germline V gene sequence: CDR1 MNHEY, CDR2 SVGAGI. The CDR3 contains 14 residues. Trimming at V came to 7 bases and at J to 7 bases, leaving 13 bases not matched to a gene. The CDR3: CASMAGTTPAEQYF. The CDR3, as DNA: TGTGCCAGCATGGCCGGGACTACCCCTGCAGAGCAGTACTTC.

This clone was seen more than once but under ten times. This rearrangement joins TRBV14 to TRBJ1-6; 8 positions agree with TRBD1. CDR3 length: 19 amino acids. Trimming took 3 bases from V and 4 from J; bases not matched to a gene: 14. Germline lookup yields CDR1 SGHDN and CDR2 FVKESK. In DNA form, the CDR3 reads TGTGCCAGCAGCCACAATCCTAGCGGGGACAGGCCATATAATTCACCCCTCCACTTT. Amino acids: CASSHNPSGDRPYNSPLHF.

This chain links TRBV9 with TRBJ1-6; 9 positions match TRBD1. Germline CDR1 and CDR2: SGDLS and YYNGEE. The CDR3 contains 15 residues. With 3 bases clipped from V and 10 bases from J, the junction kept 8 bases outside the gene matches. The CDR3 DNA is TGTGCCAGCAGCGCCCGGGACAGGGAGTTCTCACCCCTCCACTTT. It encodes CASSARDREFSPLHF.

The genes are TRBV5-1 and TRBJ2-5, with TRBD2 as a possible D gene (6 bases). Per germline, CDR1 SGHRS and CDR2 YFSETQ. This CDR3 comprises 14 residues. Trimming took off 0 bases at V and 4 bases at J, with 10 bases between the two ends. CDR3 protein: CASSLGQGGETQYF. CDR3 nucleotides: TGCGCCAGCAGCTTGGGGCAGGGAGGAGAGACCCAGTACTTC.

V gene TRBV25-1 combines with J gene TRBJ2-7; the D gene is possibly TRBD1 (6 bases). Trimming shortened V by 6 bases and J by 4 bases, and 19 bases separated the two germline ends. Germline V gives CDR1 MGHDK, CDR2 SYGVNS. CDR3 length: 15 residues. The CDR3 reads CASSDIQGGAYEQYF. DNA for the CDR3: TGTGCCAGCAGCGATATACAGGGTGGGGCTTACGAGCAGTACTTC.

The chain has TRBV11-2 and TRBJ2-7, with 14 bases matching TRBD2. J was trimmed by 4 bases and V by 5 bases; bases with no gene match: 7. The CDR3 contains 16 residues. Looked up from germline, CDR1 is SGHAT and CDR2 is FQNNGV. The CDR3 reads CASSGRLAGGPYEQYF. CDR3 in DNA: TGTGCCAGCAGCGGGCGACTAGCGGGAGGGCCTTACGAGCAGTACTTC.

The genes are TRBV24-1 and TRBJ2-2; 7 bases match TRBD1. This CDR3 contains 16 residues. The V gene end was trimmed by 3 bases and the J gene end by 1 base; junction bases not matched to a gene: 4. Germline assignment: CDR1 KGHDR and CDR2 SFDVKD. CDR3 sequence reads: CATSDPGGRNTGELFF. Here the CDR3 DNA reads TGTGCCACCAGTGATCCAGGGGGAAGGAACACCGGGGAGCTGTTTTTT.

The genes are TRBV3-1 (or the pseudogene TRBV3-2) and TRBJ2-7, with 7 bases aligning to TRBD1. Unmatched junction bases numbered 5, after V lost 10 bases and J lost 2 bases. Germline CDR1 reads LGHDT; CDR2 reads YNNKEL (reference sequence). The CDR3 covers 12 residues. The CDR3 nucleotides read TGTGCCACCCAGGGGACAGCCTACGAGCAGTACTTC. Encoded protein: CATQGTAYEQYF.

The genes are TRBV30 and TRBJ2-7; TRBD1 agrees at 9 bases. The germline V gene has CDR1 GTSNPN and CDR2 SVGIG (reference sequence). V was clipped by 5 bases and J by 2 bases; unmatched bases: 10. There are 15 residues in the CDR3. CDR3 loop: CAWRGPGTGTYEQYF. In DNA, the CDR3 is TGTGCCTGGCGCGGCCCCGGGACAGGGACCTACGAGCAGTACTTC.

A few counts support this clone. This chain links TRBV5-4 with TRBJ1-5; D call uncertain. Germline loops: CDR1 SGHNT, CDR2 YYREEE (reference sequence). V lost 4 bases, J lost 3 bases, and 11 bases lay in between. CDR3 length: 14 residues. The CDR3 here is CASSGGPDNQPQHF. DNA for the CDR3: TGTGCCAGCAGCGGAGGCCCAGACAATCAGCCCCAGCATTTT.

The chain links TRBV18 to TRBJ2-1; D is unclear. Germline CDR1 and CDR2: KGHSH and LQKENI. CDR3 length equals 15 residues. The V end was cut by 1 base, the J end by 3 bases, with 10 bases between. Here the CDR3 DNA reads TGTGCCAGCTCACCACGTGTTAGCAGCTACAATGAGCAGTTCTTC. Translating it yields CASSPRVSSYNEQFF.

The V gene is TRBV28, the J gene TRBJ2-7, with a tentative D call TRBD1 (5 bases). The germline V gene has CDR1 MDHEN and CDR2 SYDVKM. The CDR3 is 12 amino acids. V was clipped by 7 bases and J by 1 base, with 8 bases between them. Here the CDR3 DNA reads TGTGCCAGCATCGACAGTTCCTACGAGCAGTACTTC. Its translation is CASIDSSYEQYF.

The rearrangement links TRBV12-3 or TRBV12-4 to TRBJ1-1; 7 bases agree with TRBD1. J gave up 3 bases and V 4 bases, and 2 bases lay outside the gene matches. The CDR3 extends over 13 amino acids. The CDR3 DNA is TGTGCCAGCAGTTCCACAGGGGACACTGAAGCTTTCTTT. It is translated as CASSSTGDTEAFF.

This sequence joins TRBV19 and TRBJ1-5, with TRBD1 identical over 7 bases. The V gene's germline CDR1 is LNHDA and CDR2 SQIVND (reference sequence). V shed 7 bases and J 5 bases; nucleotides not matched to a gene: 11. The CDR3 sequence is 15 residues long. Written as DNA, the CDR3 is TGTGCCAGTAATCTGCACAGGGGCACTTATCAGCCCCAGCATTTT. The encoded protein is CASNLHRGTYQPQHF.

The V call is TRBV6-2 or TRBV6-3, the J call TRBJ1-4, with D tentatively TRBD1 (5 bases). This CDR3 spans 16 amino acids. Between the trimmed V and J ends, which lost 4 bases and 0 bases, there was a span of 12 bases. Germline-derived CDR1 and CDR2 are MNHEY and SVGEGT. This CDR3 reads CASSSPAGATNEKLFF. The CDR3 nucleotides read TGTGCCAGCAGTTCCCCGGCGGGGGCAACTAATGAAAAACTGTTTTTT.

The chain links TRBV5-1 to TRBJ1-1, with 7 bases matching TRBD1. Germline V gene data show CDR1 as SGHRS and CDR2 as YFSETQ. The CDR3 has 15 amino acids. Germline trimming cut 0 bases from V and 4 bases from J; bases unmatched to any gene: 6. CDR3 nucleotides: TGCGCCAGCAGCTTGGCCGGGACAGCGCCCACTGAAGCTTTCTTT. Translation gives CASSLAGTAPTEAFF.

The V and J genes are TRBV6-5 and TRBJ2-1; 8 bases fit TRBD2. After removal of 8 bases from V and 9 bases from J, the junction contained 6 bases not matched to a gene. The CDR3 is 12 amino acids. Looked up from germline, CDR1 is MNHEY and CDR2 is SVGAGI. The CDR3 region has the DNA TGTGCCAGCCAGCGGGGGACGCGTGAGCAGTTCTTC. Protein sequence: CASQRGTREQFF.